This T cell receptor (beta chain) is drawn from a study of blood T cell repertoires in COVID-19. Study background: The study drew acute and convalescent COVID-19 samples from the United States, Italy and Spain. In each case, the material was cDNA or gDNA derived from T cells, B-cell-depleted T cells, or PBMCs.

Original data processing: Nucleated cell number was recorded as an estimate derived from reference gene primer amplification. Generated by immunoSEQ multiplex PCR, the TCRdb table keeps only in-frame clones and is missing some. The DNA gave D and trimming, while V, J and clone size come from that table. The sample lists fewer than 130,000 clones, 85% to 90% seen once, with about 3% in the top ten. Germline CDR1 is KGHSY and CDR2 is FQNENV. The CDR3 is made up of 15 amino acids. The J segment lost 7 bases and the V segment lost 4 bases, leaving 8 bases of the junction unmatched. The TCR comes from a woman in her 50s with acute or convalescent COVID-19. The chain joins TRBV16 to TRBJ2-3, with 10 bases aligning to TRBD1. Material for sequencing was peripheral blood. The CDR3 loop reads CASSPGTGEKNTQYF. CDR3 sequence (DNA): TGTGCCAGCAGCCCAGGGACAGGGGAGAAGAATACGCAGTATTTT. Using reference TRBV16 and TRBJ2-3 for the parts outside the CDR3, the full variable domain is GEEVAQTPKHLVRGEGQKAKLYCAPIKGHSYVFWYQQVLKNEFKFLISFQNENVFDETGMPKERFSAKCLPNSPCSLEIQATKLEDSAVYFCASSPGTGEKNTQYFGPGTRLTVL.